The 32 T cell receptor beta chains given below trace back to one sample, sequenced in a study of blood T cell repertoires in COVID-19 (dated by TCRdb to 2018 to 2021). Library prep was done by the immunoSEQ multiplex PCR assay. Imported from immuneACCESS, the table was reduced by TCRdb to in-frame sequences with V and J called. These copies leave out some clones; in studies compared against another copy, an unresolved V gene accounts for under half, and the cause of the remainder is not known. This sample has around 68,000 clones in its table, and approximately 78% of those were observed once. The biggest ten clones account for about 12% of the sample. The source material was peripheral blood. The receptors stem from a human donor in a cohort sampled during active COVID-19.

The gene calls are TRBV3-1 (or the pseudogene TRBV3-2) and TRBJ2-3; TRBD2 matches at 9 bases. Losses at the gene ends were 4 bases for V and 0 bases for J; bases not matched to a gene: 5. Germline CDR1 and CDR2: LGHDT and YNNKEL (reference sequence). The CDR3 sequence is 16 residues long. CDR3 in amino acids: CASSRGLARSTDTQYF. The CDR3 DNA is TGTGCCAGCAGCCGGGGACTAGCACGGAGCACAGATACGCAGTATTTT.

V and J are TRBV6-6 and TRBJ1-1; unclear D gene. The CDR3 is 15 amino acids. CDR1 and CDR2 from the germline V gene are MNHNY and SVGAGI (reference sequence). Trimming shortened V by 5 bases and J by 1 base, and 14 bases separated the two germline ends. The CDR3 DNA reads TGTGCCAGCAGTCAAAACCCGACGGGGAACACTGAAGCTTTCTTT. As protein: CASSQNPTGNTEAFF.

The chain employs TRBV7-9 and TRBJ1-5; D gene ambiguous. Germline CDR1 SEHNR, CDR2 FQNEAQ (reference sequence). This CDR3 spans 13 amino acids. V was clipped by 7 bases and J by 7 bases, with 14 bases between them. CDR3 amino acids: CASILGPGQPQHF. Written as DNA, the CDR3 is TGTGCCAGCATCCTAGGACCGGGACAGCCCCAGCATTTT.

The CDR3: CASSPTGGEGYGYTF. CDR3 bases: TGTGCCAGCTCACCGACAGGGGGCGAGGGGTATGGCTACACCTTC. The gene calls are TRBV18 and TRBJ1-2; 10 nucleotides agree with TRBD1. This CDR3 has 15 residues. Germline V gene data show CDR1 as KGHSH and CDR2 as LQKENI. V shed 3 bases and J 5 bases; nucleotides not matched to a gene: 6.

This rearrangement joins TRBV6-4 to TRBJ2-1, with 9 bases fitting TRBD1. Germline V gene sequence: CDR1 MRHNA, CDR2 SNTAGT. V lost 2 bases and J lost 4; bases outside the gene matches: 3. This CDR3 has 15 amino acids. The DNA for the CDR3 is TGTGCCAGCAGTGACCGGACAGGGGTGTACAATGAGCAGTTCTTC. Translation: CASSDRTGVYNEQFF.

V gene TRBV16 combines with J gene TRBJ2-7; D is possibly TRBD1 (6 bases). Germline CDR1 is KGHSY and CDR2 is FQNENV. V was cut by 2 bases and J by 0 bases, with 14 bases left in between. The CDR3 is 16 amino acids. CDR3 sequence (DNA): TGTGCCAGCAGCCAAACCGGGACAACCCGCTCCTACGAGCAGTACGTC. Protein sequence: CASSQTGTTRSYEQYV.

J is TRBJ2-5 and V is TRBV7-2; 9 nucleotides match TRBD2. This CDR3 region has 15 residues. V lost 6 bases, J lost 2 bases, and 7 bases stayed unmatched. Looked up from germline, CDR1 is SGHTA and CDR2 is FQGNSA. The CDR3 DNA follows: TGTGCCAGCAGGCTAGCGGGGAGCCCTCAAGAGACCCAGTACTTC. Its protein is CASRLAGSPQETQYF. The full variable domain, in which reference TRBV7-2 and TRBJ2-5 provide the parts outside the CDR3, is GAGVSQSPSNKVTEKGKDVELRCDPISGHTALYWYRQSLGQGLEFLIYFQGNSAPDKSGLPSDRFSAERTGGSVSTLTIQRTQQEDSAVYLCASRLAGSPQETQYFGPGTRLLVL.

The rearrangement joins TRBV5-1 to TRBJ1-2; the match to TRBD1 covers 11 bases. This CDR3 spans 16 amino acids. The V and J ends lost 1 base and 5 bases, in that order; junction bases with no gene match: 7. From germline, CDR1 is SGHRS and CDR2 YFSETQ. The CDR3 DNA is TGCGCCAGCAGCTTGAAAGGACAGGGGGCACATTATGGCTACACCTTC. Residues: CASSLKGQGAHYGYTF.

This chain uses TRBV28 with TRBJ1-5; D is ambiguous. V gave up 6 bases and J gave up 0 bases, with 18 bases separating them. Germline CDR1 and CDR2: MDHEN and SYDVKM. The CDR3 is made up of 17 amino acids. CDR3 loop: CASSLLGPGYSNQPQHF. CDR3 coding DNA: TGTGCCAGCAGCCTATTAGGCCCAGGCTATAGCAATCAGCCCCAGCATTTT.

The chain has TRBV18 and TRBJ1-2; 9 nucleotides align to TRBD1. The CDR3 runs 18 residues. CDR1 and CDR2 (germline): KGHSH, LQKENI. V trimming: 5 bases; J trimming: 8 bases; junction bases outside the gene matches: 21. CDR3 bases: TGTGCCAGCTCAAAGACCGGGACAGGGTTACCCGTTGCAGGGGGCTACACCTTC. It is translated as CASSKTGTGLPVAGGYTF.

Only a few counts were recorded for this clone. This chain joins TRBV7-2 and TRBJ2-5; 12 nucleotides align to TRBD2. Germline V gives CDR1 SGHTA, CDR2 FQGNSA. V was clipped by 2 bases and J by 4 bases; unmatched bases: 5. CDR3 length: 16 residues. CDR3 sequence (DNA): TGTGCCAGCAGCTTATCTAGCGGGGGGGCCAGAGAGACCCAGTACTTC. Its protein is CASSLSSGGARETQYF.

This clone is a singleton in its sample. The rearrangement joins TRBV18 to TRBJ1-5; 9 bases fit TRBD1. The ends lost 4 bases at V and 6 bases at J; junction bases unmatched: 4. Germline V gene sequence: CDR1 KGHSH, CDR2 LQKENI. CDR3 length: 14 amino acids. The CDR3 here is CASSRTGDVQPQHF. CDR3 nucleotides: TGTGCCAGCTCACGGACAGGGGATGTTCAGCCCCAGCATTTT. Filled out from reference TRBV18 and TRBJ1-5, the complete variable domain reads NAGVMQNPRHLVRRRGQEARLRCSPMKGHSHVYWYRQLPEEGLKFMVYLQKENIIDESGMPKERFSAEFPKEGPSILRIQQVVRGDSAAYFCASSRTGDVQPQHFGDGTRLSIL.

This chain uses TRBV5-1 with TRBJ2-5, with D maybe TRBD2 (5 bases). This CDR3 is built from 17 residues. The ends were cut back, 4 bases at V and 7 bases at J, with 26 bases in the middle. Germline lookup yields CDR1 SGHRS and CDR2 YFSETQ. For the CDR3, the DNA is TGCGCCAGCAGCCGCCGCCCGGGAAGTCTTGGAGAAGGGACCCAGTACTTC. This sequence encodes CASSRRPGSLGEGTQYF.

This clone was counted a few times. The V and J genes are TRBV2 and TRBJ1-6; a possible D gene is TRBD1 (5 bases). The CDR3 consists of 15 residues. CDR1 SNHLY and CDR2 FYNNEI come from the germline V gene. Trimming took 2 bases from V and 7 from J, leaving 12 bases between them. The CDR3 sequence is CASSERGGRNSPLHF. CDR3 DNA: TGTGCCAGCAGTGAAAGGGGAGGGCGGAATTCACCCCTCCACTTT.

The gene calls are TRBV24-1 and TRBJ2-2; weak D call: TRBD1 (6 bases). CDR1 and CDR2 (germline): KGHDR, SFDVKD. Trimming pared 4 bases from V and 4 bases from J, leaving 15 bases between. The CDR3 length is 16 residues. CDR3 sequence reads: CATSDPGTSFTGELFF. CDR3 in DNA: TGTGCCACCAGTGACCCCGGGACAAGCTTCACCGGGGAGCTGTTTTTT.

This rearrangement joins TRBV30 to TRBJ1-2; D might be TRBD1 (5 bases). V was trimmed by 5 bases and J by 5 bases, leaving 12 bases between them. The germline gives CDR1 GTSNPN, CDR2 SVGIG (reference sequence). The CDR3 contains 12 residues. In nucleotides, the CDR3 is TGTGCCTGGTCCCCGGGGGGGTATGGCTACACCTTC. Protein product: CAWSPGGYGYTF.

This clone qualifies as large. J is TRBJ1-3 and V is TRBV2, with D unclear. This CDR3 comprises 13 residues. Germline V CDR1 and CDR2: SNHLY, FYNNEI. Trimming took off 4 bases at V and 2 bases at J, with 6 bases between the two ends. The CDR3 DNA follows: TGTGCCAGCAGTGCCCCCGCTGGAAACACCATATATTTT. This sequence encodes CASSAPAGNTIYF. The whole variable domain, filled in from reference TRBV2 and TRBJ1-3, reads EPEVTQTPSHQVTQMGQEVILRCVPISNHLYFYWYRQILGQKVEFLVSFYNNEISEKSEIFDDQFSVERPDGSNFTLKIRSTKLEDSAMYFCASSAPAGNTIYFGEGSWLTVV.

The CDR3 loop is CASSVARSGGFETQYF. The CDR3 coding sequence is TGTGCCAGCAGCGTAGCTAGGAGCGGGGGGTTTGAGACCCAGTACTTC. The rearrangement joins TRBV9 to TRBJ2-5, with 9 bases lining up with TRBD2. Losses at the gene ends were 0 bases for V and 5 bases for J; bases not matched to a gene: 8. The CDR3 contains 16 residues. Germline-derived CDR1 and CDR2 are SGDLS and YYNGEE.

This chain joins TRBV5-1 and TRBJ1-4; 10 nucleotides align to TRBD1. This CDR3 is built from 15 residues. CDR1 is SGHRS and CDR2 is YFSETQ in the germline V gene. The V segment lost 0 bases and the J segment 6 bases; nucleotides outside the gene matches: 2. The CDR3 protein is CASSLGQGAYEKLFF. In nucleotides, the CDR3 is TGCGCCAGCAGCTTGGGACAGGGGGCTTATGAAAAACTGTTTTTT.

V is TRBV7-9 and J is TRBJ2-1; a weak D match, TRBD2 (6 bases). Trimming took 5 bases from V and 4 from J, leaving 15 bases between them. Germline V gene sequence: CDR1 SEHNR, CDR2 FQNEAQ (reference sequence). The CDR3 consists of 15 residues. In nucleotides, the CDR3 is TGTGCCAGCAGCCCCATGGGTGGGACTTACAATGAGCAGTTCTTC. It translates to CASSPMGGTYNEQFF.

The chain has TRBV7-7 and TRBJ1-1; the D is unclear. The CDR3 spans 13 residues. Germline V CDR1 and CDR2: SSHAT, FNYEAQ (reference sequence). Trimming pared 6 bases from V and 6 bases from J, leaving 14 bases between. The CDR3 is CASRRVLGSEAFF. CDR3 bases: TGTGCCAGCAGGAGGGTTTTGGGATCTGAAGCTTTCTTT.

This sequence joins TRBV5-6 and TRBJ2-2; D may be TRBD2 (5 bases). CDR3 length: 15 amino acids. Germline-derived CDR1 and CDR2 are SGHDT and YYEEEE. Trimming stripped 2 bases from V and 3 bases from J, with 11 bases between. The CDR3 loop is CASSFEGRYTGELFF. The DNA of the CDR3 is TGTGCCAGCAGCTTTGAGGGTCGGTACACCGGGGAGCTGTTTTTT. The full variable domain, its missing parts supplied by reference TRBV5-6 and TRBJ2-2, is DAGVTQSPTHLIKTRGQQVTLRCSPKSGHDTVSWYQQALGQGPQFIFQYYEEEERQRGNFPDRFSGHQFPNYSSELNVNALLLGDSALYLCASSFEGRYTGELFFGEGSRLTVL.

V gene TRBV28 combines with J gene TRBJ2-7, with 7 positions matching TRBD1. Germline CDR1 and CDR2: MDHEN and SYDVKM. This CDR3 region has 12 residues. With 4 bases clipped from V and 10 bases from J, the junction kept 7 bases outside the gene matches. The CDR3 DNA sequence: TGTGCCAGCAGTTCGGACAGGCCGTTCCAGTACGTC. Translated, it gives CASSSDRPFQYV.

This clone turned up a few times. The rearrangement joins TRBV19 to TRBJ2-7; 8 positions agree with TRBD2. Germline V gene lookup returns CDR1 LNHDA and CDR2 SQIVND (reference sequence). This CDR3 spans 14 amino acids. V lost 3 bases to trimming and J lost 2 bases; unmatched junction nucleotides: 3. The DNA of the CDR3 is TGTGCCAGTAGTATTTTAGCGGGGACCTACGAGCAGTACTTC. Encoded protein: CASSILAGTYEQYF.

The sample holds one count of this clone. The chain recombines TRBV6-4 with TRBJ1-2; 11 bases map to TRBD1. J was trimmed by 2 bases and V by 6 bases; bases with no gene match: 2. The CDR3 is 14 amino acids. Germline V lookup: CDR1 MRHNA, CDR2 SNTAGT. CDR3 sequence reads: CASSRDRGNYGYTF. CDR3 DNA: TGTGCCAGCAGCCGGGACAGGGGGAACTATGGCTACACCTTC.

The chain combines TRBV19 with TRBJ1-5; 9 bases line up with TRBD1. CDR3 size: 14 residues. Germline V CDR1 and CDR2: LNHDA, SQIVND (reference sequence). The junction had 10 bases not matched to a gene; V was cut back by 10 bases and J by 6 bases. The chain's CDR3 is CATNAGDRVQPQHF. DNA of the CDR3: TGTGCCACCAACGCAGGGGACAGGGTTCAGCCCCAGCATTTT.

The chain recombines TRBV28 with TRBJ2-1, with TRBD1 matching 9 bases. The germline CDR1 and CDR2 sequences are MDHEN and SYDVKM. V lost 2 bases and J lost 0; bases outside the gene matches: 8. The CDR3 is made up of 18 amino acids. The CDR3 DNA follows: TGTGCCAGCAGTTTAGGGACAGGGTTGGGTAACTCCTACAATGAGCAGTTCTTC. It specifies CASSLGTGLGNSYNEQFF.

V gene TRBV18 combines with J gene TRBJ2-3; D call uncertain. V shed 6 bases and J shed 3 bases, with 7 bases lying between them. The CDR3 length is 12 residues. The germline CDR1 and CDR2 sequences are KGHSH and LQKENI. The DNA for the CDR3 is TGTGCCAGCTCTTCACGGACAGATACGCAGTATTTT. Protein sequence: CASSSRTDTQYF.

The V gene is TRBV7-9, the J gene TRBJ1-4; no definite D call. Germline V gene lookup returns CDR1 SEHNR and CDR2 FQNEAQ (reference sequence). V lost 7 bases and J lost 4, with 13 bases in between. The CDR3 is made up of 14 amino acids. The CDR3 DNA reads as TGTGCCAGCACCGGAGGACTGATTAATGAAAAACTGTTTTTT. The encoded protein is CASTGGLINEKLFF.

The rearrangement links TRBV11-2 to TRBJ1-1; weak D call: TRBD1 (6 bases). Germline V gene sequence: CDR1 SGHAT, CDR2 FQNNGV. The germline V and J ends were trimmed by 3 bases and 8 bases, with 10 bases remaining between them. The CDR3 loop spans 12 amino acids. The CDR3 loop reads CASSFVRGEAFF. CDR3 coding DNA: TGTGCCAGCAGCTTCGTCAGGGGCGAAGCTTTCTTT.

This sequence joins TRBV5-6 and TRBJ2-1; possible D gene TRBD1, 5 bases. From germline, CDR1 is SGHDT and CDR2 YYEEEE. The CDR3 totals 16 residues. V was pared by 0 bases and J by 5 bases, with 15 bases between. CDR3 sequence reads: CASSLAVKQVHNEQFF. As DNA, the CDR3 is TGTGCCAGCAGCTTGGCGGTCAAACAGGTCCACAATGAGCAGTTCTTC.

The chain uses TRBV23-1 and TRBJ2-3; 9 bases fit TRBD1. TRBV23-1 is sorted into the ORF group, with uncertain function. Unmatched junction bases numbered 15, after V lost 6 bases and J lost 2 bases. This CDR3 has 18 residues. In nucleotides, the CDR3 is TGCGCCAGCAGCAAAGGGGTGGGACAGGGAGATTTCACAGATACGCAGTATTTT. Translating gives CASSKGVGQGDFTDTQYF.